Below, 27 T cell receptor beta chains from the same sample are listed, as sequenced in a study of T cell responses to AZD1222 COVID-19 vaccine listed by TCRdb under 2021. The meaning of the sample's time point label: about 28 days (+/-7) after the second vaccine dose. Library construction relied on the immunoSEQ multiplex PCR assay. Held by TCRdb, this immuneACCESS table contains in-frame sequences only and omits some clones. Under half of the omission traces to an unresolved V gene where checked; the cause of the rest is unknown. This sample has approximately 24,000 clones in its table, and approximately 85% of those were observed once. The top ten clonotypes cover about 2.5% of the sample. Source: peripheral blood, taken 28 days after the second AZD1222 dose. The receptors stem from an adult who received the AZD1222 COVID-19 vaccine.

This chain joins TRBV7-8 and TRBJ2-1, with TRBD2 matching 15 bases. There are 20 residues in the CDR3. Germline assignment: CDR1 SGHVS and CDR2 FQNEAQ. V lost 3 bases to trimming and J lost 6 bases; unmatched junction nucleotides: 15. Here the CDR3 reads CASSLVQGLAGGTSFNEQFF. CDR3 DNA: TGTGCCAGCAGCTTGGTGCAGGGACTAGCGGGGGGTACGTCTTTCAATGAGCAGTTCTTC.

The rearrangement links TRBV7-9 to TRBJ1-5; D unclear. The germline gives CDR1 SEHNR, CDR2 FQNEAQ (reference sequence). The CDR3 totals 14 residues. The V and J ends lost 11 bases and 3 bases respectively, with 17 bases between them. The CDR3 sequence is CAYDDGIPNQPQHF. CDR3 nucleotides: TGTGCCTATGATGACGGGATCCCCAATCAGCCCCAGCATTTT.

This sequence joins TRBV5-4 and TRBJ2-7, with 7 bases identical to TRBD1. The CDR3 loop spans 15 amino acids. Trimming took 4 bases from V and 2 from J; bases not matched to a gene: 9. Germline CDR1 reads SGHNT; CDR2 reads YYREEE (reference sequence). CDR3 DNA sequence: TGTGCCAGCAGCGATCAGGGGGTTCCCCCCTACGAGCAGTACTTC. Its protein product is CASSDQGVPPYEQYF.

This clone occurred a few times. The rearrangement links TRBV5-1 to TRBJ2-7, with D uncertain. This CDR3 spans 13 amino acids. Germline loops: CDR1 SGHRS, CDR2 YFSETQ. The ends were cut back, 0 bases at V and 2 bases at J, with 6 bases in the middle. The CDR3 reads CASSLESPYEQYF. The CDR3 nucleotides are TGCGCCAGCAGCTTGGAAAGCCCCTACGAGCAGTACTTC.

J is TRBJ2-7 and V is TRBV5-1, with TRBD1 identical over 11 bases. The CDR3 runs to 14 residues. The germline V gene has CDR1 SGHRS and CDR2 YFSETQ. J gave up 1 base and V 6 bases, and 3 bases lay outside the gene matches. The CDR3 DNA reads TGCGCCAGCACCAGGGACAGGGGGTCCTACGAGCAGTACTTC. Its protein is CASTRDRGSYEQYF. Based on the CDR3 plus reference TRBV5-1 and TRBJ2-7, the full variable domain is KAGVTQTPRYLIKTRGQQVTLSCSPISGHRSVSWYQQTPGQGLQFLFEYFSETQRNKGNFPGRFSGRQFSNSRSEMNVSTLELGDSALYLCASTRDRGSYEQYFGPGTRLTVT.

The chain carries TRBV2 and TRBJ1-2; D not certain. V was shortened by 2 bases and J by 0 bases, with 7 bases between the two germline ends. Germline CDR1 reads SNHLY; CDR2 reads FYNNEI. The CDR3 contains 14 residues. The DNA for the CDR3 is TGTGCCAGCAGTGAAATGGGATCTAACTATGGCTACACCTTC. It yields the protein CASSEMGSNYGYTF.

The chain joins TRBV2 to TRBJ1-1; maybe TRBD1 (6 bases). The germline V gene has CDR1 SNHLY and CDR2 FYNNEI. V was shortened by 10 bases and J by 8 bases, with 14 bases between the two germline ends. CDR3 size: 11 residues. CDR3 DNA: TGTGCCACCACCCTGAGGGGGGAAGCTTTCTTT. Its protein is CATTLRGEAFF.

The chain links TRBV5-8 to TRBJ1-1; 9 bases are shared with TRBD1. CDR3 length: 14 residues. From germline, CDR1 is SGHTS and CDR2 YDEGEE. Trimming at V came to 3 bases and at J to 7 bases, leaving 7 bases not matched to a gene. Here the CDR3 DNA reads TGTGCCAGCAGCTGGACAGGGGTCGAGGGTGAAGCTTTCTTT. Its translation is CASSWTGVEGEAFF.

The CDR3: CASSKEGRHNEQFF. Here the CDR3 DNA reads TGTGCCAGCAGCAAAGAAGGGAGACACAATGAGCAGTTCTTC. This chain connects TRBV21-1 to TRBJ2-1; the listed D gene, TRBD2, was not tested against the DNA. TRBV21-1 is a pseudogene locus. CDR3 length: 14 amino acids.

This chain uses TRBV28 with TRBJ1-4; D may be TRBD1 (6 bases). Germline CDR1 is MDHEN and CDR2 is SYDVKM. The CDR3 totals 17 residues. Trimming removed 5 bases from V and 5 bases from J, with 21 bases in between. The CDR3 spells CASSPSGFGGLNEKLFF. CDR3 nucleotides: TGTGCCAGCAGTCCCTCAGGATTTGGGGGGCTCAATGAAAAACTGTTTTTT. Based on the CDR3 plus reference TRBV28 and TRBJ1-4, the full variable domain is DVKVTQSSRYLVKRTGEKVFLECVQDMDHENMFWYRQDPGLGLRLIYFSYDVKMKEKGDIPEGYSVSREKKERFSLILESASTNQTSMYLCASSPSGFGGLNEKLFFGSGTQLSVL.

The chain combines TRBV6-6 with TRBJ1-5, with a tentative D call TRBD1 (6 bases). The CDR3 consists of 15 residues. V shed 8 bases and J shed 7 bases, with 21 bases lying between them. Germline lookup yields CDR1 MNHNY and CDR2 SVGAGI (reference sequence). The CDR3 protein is CASRDSRGGWQPQHF. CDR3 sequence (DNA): TGTGCCAGCCGAGATTCCCGGGGGGGCTGGCAGCCCCAGCATTTT.

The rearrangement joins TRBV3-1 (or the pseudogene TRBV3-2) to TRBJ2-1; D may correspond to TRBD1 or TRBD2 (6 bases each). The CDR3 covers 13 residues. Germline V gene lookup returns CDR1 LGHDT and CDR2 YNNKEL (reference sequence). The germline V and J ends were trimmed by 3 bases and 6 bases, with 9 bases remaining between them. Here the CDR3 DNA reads TGTGCCAGCAGCCAGGGGGGCGGCAATGAGCAGTTCTTC. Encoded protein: CASSQGGGNEQFF.

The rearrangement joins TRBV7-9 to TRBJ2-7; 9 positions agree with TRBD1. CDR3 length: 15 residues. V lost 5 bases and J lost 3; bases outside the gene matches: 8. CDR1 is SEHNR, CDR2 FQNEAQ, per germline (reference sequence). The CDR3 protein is CASSGDRGENYEQYF. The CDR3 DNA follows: TGTGCCAGCAGCGGTGACAGGGGGGAGAACTACGAGCAGTACTTC.

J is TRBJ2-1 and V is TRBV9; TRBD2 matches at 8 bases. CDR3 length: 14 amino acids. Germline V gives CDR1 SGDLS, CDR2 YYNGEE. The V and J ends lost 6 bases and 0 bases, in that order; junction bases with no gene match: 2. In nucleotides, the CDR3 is TGTGCCAGCAACGGGGGGGCCTCCTACAATGAGCAGTTCTTC. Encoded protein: CASNGGASYNEQFF.

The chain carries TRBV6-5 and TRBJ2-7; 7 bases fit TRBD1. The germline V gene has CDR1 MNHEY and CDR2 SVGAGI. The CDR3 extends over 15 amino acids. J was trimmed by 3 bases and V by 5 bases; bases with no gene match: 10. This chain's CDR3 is CASSLRTGGGYEQYF. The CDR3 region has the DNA TGTGCCAGCAGTCTACGGACAGGAGGAGGCTACGAGCAGTACTTC.

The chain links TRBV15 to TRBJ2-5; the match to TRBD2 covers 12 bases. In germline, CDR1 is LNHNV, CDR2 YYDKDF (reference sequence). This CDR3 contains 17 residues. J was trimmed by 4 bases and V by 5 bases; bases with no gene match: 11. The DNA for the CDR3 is TGTGCCACCAGCGGACAGACTAGCGGGGGCCCTGGAGAGACCCAGTACTTC. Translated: CATSGQTSGGPGETQYF.

CDR3 sequence: CASSPRGGDNQPQHF. CDR3 DNA: TGCGCCAGCAGCCCGAGAGGGGGTGACAATCAGCCCCAGCATTTT. This chain joins TRBV5-1 and TRBJ1-5, with D perhaps matching TRBD1 (6 bases). Per germline, CDR1 SGHRS and CDR2 YFSETQ. V was pared by 4 bases and J by 3 bases, with 14 bases between. This CDR3 has 15 amino acids. The variable domain in full, with the rest retrieved from reference TRBV5-1 and TRBJ1-5, is KAGVTQTPRYLIKTRGQQVTLSCSPISGHRSVSWYQQTPGQGLQFLFEYFSETQRNKGNFPGRFSGRQFSNSRSEMNVSTLELGDSALYLCASSPRGGDNQPQHFGDGTRLSIL.

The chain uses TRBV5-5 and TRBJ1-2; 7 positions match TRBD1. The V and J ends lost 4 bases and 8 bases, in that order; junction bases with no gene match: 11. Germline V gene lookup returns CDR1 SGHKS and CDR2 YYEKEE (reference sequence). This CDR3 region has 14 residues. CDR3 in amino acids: CASSLDRASKGYTF. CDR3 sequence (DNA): TGTGCCAGCAGCCTAGACAGGGCCTCCAAGGGCTACACCTTC.

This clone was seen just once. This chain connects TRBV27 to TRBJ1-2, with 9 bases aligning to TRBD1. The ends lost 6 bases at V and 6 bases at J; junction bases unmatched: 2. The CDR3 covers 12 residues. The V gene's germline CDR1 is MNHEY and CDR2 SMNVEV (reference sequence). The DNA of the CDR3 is TGTGCCAGCAGGAGGACAGGGGATGGCTACACCTTC. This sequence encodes CASRRTGDGYTF.

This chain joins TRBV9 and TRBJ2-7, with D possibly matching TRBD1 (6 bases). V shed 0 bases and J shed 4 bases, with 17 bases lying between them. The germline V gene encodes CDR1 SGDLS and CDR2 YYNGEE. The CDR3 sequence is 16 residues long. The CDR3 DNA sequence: TGTGCCAGCAGCGTAGCAGGGGACACCGAGATATACGAGCAGTACTTC. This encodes CASSVAGDTEIYEQYF.

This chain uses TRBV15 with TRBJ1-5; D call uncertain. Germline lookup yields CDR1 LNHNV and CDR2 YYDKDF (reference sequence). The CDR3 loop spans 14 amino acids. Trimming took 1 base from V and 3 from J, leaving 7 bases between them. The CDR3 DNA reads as TGTGCCACCAGCAGAGGCGGATCCAATCAGCCCCAGCATTTT. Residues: CATSRGGSNQPQHF.

The DNA of the CDR3 is TGTGCCAGCAGCTTAGGGGGGGCCTTTGAGCAGTTCTTC. It codes for CASSLGGAFEQFF. The V gene is TRBV7-9, the J gene TRBJ2-1; D might be TRBD1 or TRBD2, each matching 6 bases. The CDR3 has 13 amino acids. In germline, CDR1 is SEHNR, CDR2 FQNEAQ (reference sequence). The V end was cut by 1 base, the J end by 9 bases, with 10 bases between.

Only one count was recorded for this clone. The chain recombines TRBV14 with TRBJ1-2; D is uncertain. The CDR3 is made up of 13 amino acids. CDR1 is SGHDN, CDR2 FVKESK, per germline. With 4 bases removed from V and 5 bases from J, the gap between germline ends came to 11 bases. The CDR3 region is CASSPSQVYGYTF. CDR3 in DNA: TGTGCCAGCAGCCCCTCACAAGTATATGGCTACACCTTC.

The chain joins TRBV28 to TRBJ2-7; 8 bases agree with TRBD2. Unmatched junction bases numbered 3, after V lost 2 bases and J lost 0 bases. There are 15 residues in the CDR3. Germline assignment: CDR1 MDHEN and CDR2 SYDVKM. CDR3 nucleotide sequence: TGTGCCAGCAGTTTAACGCGGGGGGCCTCCTACGAGCAGTACTTC. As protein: CASSLTRGASYEQYF.

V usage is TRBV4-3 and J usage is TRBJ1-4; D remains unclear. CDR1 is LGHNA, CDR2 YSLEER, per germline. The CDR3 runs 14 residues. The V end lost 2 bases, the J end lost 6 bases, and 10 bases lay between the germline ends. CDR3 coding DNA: TGCGCCAGCAGCCAATGGGGATACGATGAAAAACTGTTTTTT. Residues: CASSQWGYDEKLFF.

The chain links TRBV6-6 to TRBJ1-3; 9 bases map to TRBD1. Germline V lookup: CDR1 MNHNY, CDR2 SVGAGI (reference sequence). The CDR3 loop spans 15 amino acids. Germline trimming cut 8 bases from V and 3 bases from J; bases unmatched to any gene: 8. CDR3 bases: TGTGCCAGCCAGTTAGGACAGGGGTTTGGAAACACCATATATTTT. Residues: CASQLGQGFGNTIYF.

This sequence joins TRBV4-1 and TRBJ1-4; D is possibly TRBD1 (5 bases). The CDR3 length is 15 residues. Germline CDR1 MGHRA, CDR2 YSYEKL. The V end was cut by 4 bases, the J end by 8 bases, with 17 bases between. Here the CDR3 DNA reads TGCGCCAGCAGCCCTTGGGATAGGGGAGGCGAAAAACTGTTTTTT. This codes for CASSPWDRGGEKLFF.